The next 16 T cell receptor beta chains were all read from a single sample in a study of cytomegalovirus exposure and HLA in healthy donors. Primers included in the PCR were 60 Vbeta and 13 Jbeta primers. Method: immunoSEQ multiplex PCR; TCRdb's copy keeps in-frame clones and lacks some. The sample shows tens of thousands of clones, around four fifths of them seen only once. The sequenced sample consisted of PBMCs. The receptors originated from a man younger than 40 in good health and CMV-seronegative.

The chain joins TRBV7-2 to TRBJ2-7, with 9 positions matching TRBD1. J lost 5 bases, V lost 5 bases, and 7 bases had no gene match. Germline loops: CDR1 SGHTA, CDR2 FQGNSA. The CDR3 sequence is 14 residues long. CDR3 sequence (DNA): TGTGCCAGCAGCCGACAGGGGGTAAGAGACGAGCAGTACTTC. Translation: CASSRQGVRDEQYF.

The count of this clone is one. The CDR3 bases are TGTGCCAGTAGTATAAAGGGGGGGGTCAACACTGAAGCTTTCTTT. It is translated as CASSIKGGVNTEAFF. The chain combines TRBV19 with TRBJ1-1, with a weak D call TRBD1 (6 bases). Germline V gene lookup returns CDR1 LNHDA and CDR2 SQIVND (reference sequence). This CDR3 has 15 amino acids. V lost 2 bases and J lost 2, with 12 bases in between.

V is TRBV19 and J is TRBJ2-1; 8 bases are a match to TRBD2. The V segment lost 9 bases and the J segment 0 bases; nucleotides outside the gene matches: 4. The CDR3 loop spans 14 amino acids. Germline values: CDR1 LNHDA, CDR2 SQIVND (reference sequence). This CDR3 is CASGGRSSYNEQFF. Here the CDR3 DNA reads TGTGCCAGCGGCGGGAGGAGCTCCTACAATGAGCAGTTCTTC. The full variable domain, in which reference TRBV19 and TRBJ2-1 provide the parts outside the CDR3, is DGGITQSPKYLFRKEGQNVTLSCEQNLNHDAMYWYRQDPGQGLRLIYYSQIVNDFQKGDIAEGYSVSREKKESFPLTVTSAQKNPTAFYLCASGGRSSYNEQFFGPGTRLTVL.

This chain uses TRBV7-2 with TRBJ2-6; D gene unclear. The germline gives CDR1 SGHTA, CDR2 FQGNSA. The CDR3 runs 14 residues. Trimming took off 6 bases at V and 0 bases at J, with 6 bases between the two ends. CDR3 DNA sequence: TGTGCCAGCAGTCTAATCTCTGGGGCCAACGTCCTGACTTTC. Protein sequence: CASSLISGANVLTF.

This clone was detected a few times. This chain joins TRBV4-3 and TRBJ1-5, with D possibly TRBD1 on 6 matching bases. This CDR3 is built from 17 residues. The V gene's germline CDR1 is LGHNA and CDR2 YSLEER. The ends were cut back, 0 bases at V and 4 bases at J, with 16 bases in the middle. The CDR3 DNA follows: TGCGCCAGCAGCCAAGATCCGGCCGGGACACTAAATCAGCCCCAGCATTTT. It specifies CASSQDPAGTLNQPQHF.

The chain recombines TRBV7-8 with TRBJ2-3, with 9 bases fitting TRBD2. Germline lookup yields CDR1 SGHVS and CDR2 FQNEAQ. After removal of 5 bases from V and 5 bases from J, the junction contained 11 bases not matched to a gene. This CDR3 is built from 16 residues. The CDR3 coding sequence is TGTGCCAGCAGCCAGAGGGCGGGGGGGTCCGAAGATACGCAGTATTTT. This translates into CASSQRAGGSEDTQYF. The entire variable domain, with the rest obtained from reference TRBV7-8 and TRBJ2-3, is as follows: GAGVSQSPRYKVAKRGQDVALRCDPISGHVSLFWYQQALGQGPEFLTYFQNEAQLDKSGLPSDRFFAERPEGSVSTLKIQRTQQEDSAVYLCASSQRAGGSEDTQYFGPGTRLTVL.

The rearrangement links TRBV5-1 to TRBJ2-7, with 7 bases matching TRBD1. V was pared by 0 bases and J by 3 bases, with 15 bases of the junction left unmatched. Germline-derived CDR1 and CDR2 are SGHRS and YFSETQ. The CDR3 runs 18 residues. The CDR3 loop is CASSLGPIARDRYYEQYF. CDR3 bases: TGCGCCAGCAGCTTGGGCCCGATCGCCCGGGACAGATACTACGAGCAGTACTTC.

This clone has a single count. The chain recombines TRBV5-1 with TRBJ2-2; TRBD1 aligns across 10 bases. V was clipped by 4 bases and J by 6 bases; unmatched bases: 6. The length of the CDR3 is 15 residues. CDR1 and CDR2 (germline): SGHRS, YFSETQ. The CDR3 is CASSRDRGSSGELFF. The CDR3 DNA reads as TGCGCCAGCAGCCGGGACAGGGGATCCTCCGGGGAGCTGTTTTTT. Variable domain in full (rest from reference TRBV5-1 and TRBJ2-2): KAGVTQTPRYLIKTRGQQVTLSCSPISGHRSVSWYQQTPGQGLQFLFEYFSETQRNKGNFPGRFSGRQFSNSRSEMNVSTLELGDSALYLCASSRDRGSSGELFFGEGSRLTVL.

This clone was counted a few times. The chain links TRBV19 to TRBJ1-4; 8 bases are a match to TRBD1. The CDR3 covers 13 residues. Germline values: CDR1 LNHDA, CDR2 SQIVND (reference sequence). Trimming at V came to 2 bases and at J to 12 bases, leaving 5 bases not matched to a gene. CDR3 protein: CASSIYGQGELFF. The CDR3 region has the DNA TGTGCCAGTAGTATATACGGACAGGGAGAACTGTTTTTT. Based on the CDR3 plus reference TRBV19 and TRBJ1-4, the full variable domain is DGGITQSPKYLFRKEGQNVTLSCEQNLNHDAMYWYRQDPGQGLRLIYYSQIVNDFQKGDIAEGYSVSREKKESFPLTVTSAQKNPTAFYLCASSIYGQGELFFGSGTQLSVL.

The CDR3 DNA follows: TGCGCCAGCAGCCAAGGAGGGACAGGGAACTATGGCTACACCTTC. It yields the protein CASSQGGTGNYGYTF. This sequence joins TRBV4-3 and TRBJ1-2; 9 positions match TRBD1. The CDR3 contains 15 residues. Unmatched junction bases numbered 2, after V lost 1 base and J lost 2 bases. Germline values: CDR1 LGHNA, CDR2 YSLEER.

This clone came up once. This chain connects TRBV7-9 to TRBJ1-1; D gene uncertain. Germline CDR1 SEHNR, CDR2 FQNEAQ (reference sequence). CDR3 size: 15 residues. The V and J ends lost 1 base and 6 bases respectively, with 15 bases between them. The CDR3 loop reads CASSLVRQTNAEAFF. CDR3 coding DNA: TGTGCCAGCAGCTTAGTGAGGCAAACCAACGCTGAAGCTTTCTTT.

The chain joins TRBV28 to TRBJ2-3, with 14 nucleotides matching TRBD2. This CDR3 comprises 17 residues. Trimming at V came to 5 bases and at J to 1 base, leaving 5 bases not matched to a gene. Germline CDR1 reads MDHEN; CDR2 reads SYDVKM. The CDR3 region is CASSRPTSGGGTDTQYF. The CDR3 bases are TGTGCCAGCAGTCGTCCGACTAGCGGGGGGGGCACAGATACGCAGTATTTT.

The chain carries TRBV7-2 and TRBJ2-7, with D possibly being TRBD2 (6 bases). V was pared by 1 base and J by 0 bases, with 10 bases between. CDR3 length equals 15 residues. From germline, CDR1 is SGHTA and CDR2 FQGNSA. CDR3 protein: CASSLGSGPSYEQYF. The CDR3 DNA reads TGTGCCAGCAGCTTAGGGAGCGGGCCCTCCTACGAGCAGTACTTC.

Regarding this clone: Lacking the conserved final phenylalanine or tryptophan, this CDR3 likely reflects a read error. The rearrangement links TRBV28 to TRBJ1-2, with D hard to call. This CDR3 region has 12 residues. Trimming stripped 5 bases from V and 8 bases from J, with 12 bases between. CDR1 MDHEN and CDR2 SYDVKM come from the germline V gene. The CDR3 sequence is CASSRTARGYTL. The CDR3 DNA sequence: TGTGCCAGCAGTCGAACAGCAAGGGGCTACACCCTC.

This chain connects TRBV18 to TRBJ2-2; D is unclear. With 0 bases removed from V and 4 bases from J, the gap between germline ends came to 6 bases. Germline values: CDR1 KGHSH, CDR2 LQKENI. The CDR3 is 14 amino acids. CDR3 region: CASSPPSSTGELFF. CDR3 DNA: TGTGCCAGCTCACCACCGTCCTCCACCGGGGAGCTGTTTTTT.

CDR3 protein: CASSLEGTLLSIRSYGYTF. The CDR3 bases are TGTGCCAGCAGCTTAGAAGGGACACTTCTGTCAATACGGAGCTATGGCTACACCTTC. The rearrangement links TRBV7-8 to TRBJ1-2; TRBD1 might be the D (6 bases). From germline, CDR1 is SGHVS and CDR2 FQNEAQ. Trimming removed 1 base at V and 4 bases at J, with 25 bases between. The CDR3 totals 19 residues.